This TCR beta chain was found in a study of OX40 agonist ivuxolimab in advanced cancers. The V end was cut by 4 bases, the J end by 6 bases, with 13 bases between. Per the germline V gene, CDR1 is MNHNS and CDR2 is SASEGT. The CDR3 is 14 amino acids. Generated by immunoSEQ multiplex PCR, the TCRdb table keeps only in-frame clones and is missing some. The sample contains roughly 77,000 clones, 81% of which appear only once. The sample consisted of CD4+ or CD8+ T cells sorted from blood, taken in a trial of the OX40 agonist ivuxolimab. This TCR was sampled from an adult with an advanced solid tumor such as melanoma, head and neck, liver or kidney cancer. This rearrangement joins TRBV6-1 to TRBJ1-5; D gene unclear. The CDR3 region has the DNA TGTGCCAGCAGTGGGAACATGGGCGGTCAGCCCCAGCATTTT. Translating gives CASSGNMGGQPQHF.